Sequencing of this T cell receptor (beta chain) was carried out in a study of blood T cells in healthy people across ages. Findings and caveats of the study: A roughly linear fall in TCR beta diversity per million T cells was seen with increasing age. Estimates drawn from one million T cells were deemed to understate diversity.

Germline V CDR1 and CDR2: DFQATT, SNEGSKA (reference sequence). With V trimmed by 5 bases and J by 10 bases, 10 bases remained unmatched. The CDR3 is 12 residues long. Alongside a J-beta primer mix, a sample-barcoded 5' primer served in a second PCR lasting about 7 to 11 cycles. Using its own MiXCR run on the 5' RACE reads, TCRdb lists one record per CDR3 protein. The data contain fewer than 1,200,000 distinct CDR3 sequences, almost 25% of them seen just once; the ten biggest clones take up around 0.7%. Of note for this clonotype: The antigen is unknown.

This sample was shared with a second study, whose subject was T cells of mothers and their children. As that study records: Input to cDNA synthesis comprised all extracted RNA, at a ratio of approximately 1.5 ug per 15 ul. Normalized overlap was always slightly, never significantly, higher in related than unrelated mother-child pairs.

V usage is TRBV20-1 and J usage is TRBJ1-1; 7 nucleotides agree with TRBD1. The specimen sequenced was blood. This receptor was taken from a girl aged 2 to 10 in good health. This chain's CDR3 is CSADTGARGAFF. CDR3 DNA sequence: TGCAGTGCTGACACAGGGGCAAGGGGAGCTTTCTTT.